The present entry profiles one T cell receptor delta chain with its context. Its matching antigen is unknown. A read error is the likely source, as a far larger clone sits one nucleotide away. This same CDR3 is encoded by further DNA sequences in the sample. TCRdb applied CATT to the multiplex PCR reads for clone calling. This sample has around 52,000 delta-chain clones, with approximately 1.7% found just once. This record belongs to a study of γδ T cells in repeated Plasmodium falciparum infection. Whole-study results and caveats: The Malian cohort came from a small rural village of predominantly one ethnic group.

The sequence came from a pool of human donors (malaria-infected and uninfected, not separated). The source material was gamma-delta T cells from blood.

CDR3 in amino acids: CALGELGLSLLRALTAQLFF. The CDR3 coding sequence is TGTGCTCTTGGGGAACTTGGCCTTAGCCTCCTCAGGGCTTTGACAGCACAACTCTTCTTT. The rearrangement joins TRDV1 to TRDJ2, with no clear D. The J gene is not listed in TCRdb, so it was assigned here from a DNA match to germline. V was pared by 0 bases and J by 0 bases, with 20 bases between. The germline V gene has CDR1 TSWWSYY and CDR2 QGS. CDR3 length: 20 amino acids.